The clone carrying this T cell receptor (beta chain) was recorded only once. Its matching antigen is unknown. PCR was performed using 60 Vbeta and 13 Jbeta primers. Libraries were prepared by immunoSEQ multiplex PCR; TCRdb keeps only in-frame clonotypes and omits some of them. Here the sample spans 70,000 to 95,000 clones, 70% to 80% being singletons. The germline V and J ends were trimmed by 6 bases and 4 bases, with 12 bases remaining between them. The CDR3 sequence is 13 residues long. From germline, CDR1 is LNHDA and CDR2 SQIVND (reference sequence). The data stem from a study of cytomegalovirus exposure and HLA in healthy donors. Regarding the study as a whole: Excluded were some V segments that proved indistinguishable, including TRBV6-2 and TRBV6-3. TCR beta chains numbering some 160 were designated cytomegalovirus-associated.

It was healthy bone marrow donors who served as donors. This TCR came from a human donor in good health. The sequenced material came from PBMCs. This rearrangement joins TRBV19 to TRBJ1-2, with D maybe TRBD1 (6 bases). DNA for the CDR3: TGTGCCAGTAGAGAAGGGGGAACCTATGGCTACACCTTC. Translating gives CASREGGTYGYTF.